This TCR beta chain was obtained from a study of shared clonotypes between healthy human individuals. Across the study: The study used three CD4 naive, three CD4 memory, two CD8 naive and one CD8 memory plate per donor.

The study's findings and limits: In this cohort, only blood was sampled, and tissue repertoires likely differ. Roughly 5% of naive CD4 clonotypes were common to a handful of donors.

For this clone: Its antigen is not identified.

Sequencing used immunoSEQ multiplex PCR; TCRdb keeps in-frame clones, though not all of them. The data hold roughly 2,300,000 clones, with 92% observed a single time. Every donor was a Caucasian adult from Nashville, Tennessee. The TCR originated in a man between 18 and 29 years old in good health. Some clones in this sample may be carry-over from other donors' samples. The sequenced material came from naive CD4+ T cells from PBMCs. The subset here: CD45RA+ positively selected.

This CDR3 is CASTGSEQYF. The CDR3 DNA follows: TGTGCCAGCACCGGGTCCGAGCAGTACTTC. The chain uses TRBV7-2 and TRBJ2-7; no clear D. The CDR3 extends over 10 amino acids. V lost 7 bases to trimming and J lost 6 bases, with 7 bases between them. Germline-derived CDR1 and CDR2 are SGHTA and FQGNSA.